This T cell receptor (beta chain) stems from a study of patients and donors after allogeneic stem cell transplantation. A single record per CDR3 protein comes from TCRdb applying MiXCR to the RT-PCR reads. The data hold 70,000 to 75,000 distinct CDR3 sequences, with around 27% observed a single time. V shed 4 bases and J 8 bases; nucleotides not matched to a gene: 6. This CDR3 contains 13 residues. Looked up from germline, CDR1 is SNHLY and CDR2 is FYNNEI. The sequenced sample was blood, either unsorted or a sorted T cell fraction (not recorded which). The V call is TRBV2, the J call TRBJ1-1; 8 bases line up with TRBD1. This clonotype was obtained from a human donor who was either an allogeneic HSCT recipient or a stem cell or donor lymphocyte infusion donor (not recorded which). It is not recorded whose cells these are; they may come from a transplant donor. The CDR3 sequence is CASSGQGAGEAFF. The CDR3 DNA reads TGTGCCAGCAGTGGGCAGGGGGCTGGGGAAGCTTTCTTT.